One sample yielded the 7 T cell receptor beta chains listed below, sequenced in a study of T cell responses to AZD1222 COVID-19 vaccine. Sequencing used immunoSEQ multiplex PCR; TCRdb keeps in-frame clones, though not all of them. The sample consists of roughly 70,000 clones, roughly 91% of them appearing once. The source material was peripheral blood, sampled 28 days after the second dose of the MenACWY control vaccine. The receptors here all came from an adult who received the MenACWY meningococcal vaccine as a control.

In its sample, this clone was seen a few times. This rearrangement joins TRBV5-1 to TRBJ2-2; D not resolved. There are 15 residues in the CDR3. The germline V and J ends were trimmed by 0 bases and 6 bases, with 12 bases remaining between them. Germline CDR1 is SGHRS and CDR2 is YFSETQ. The CDR3 protein is CASSLGHGAAGELFF. The CDR3 coding sequence is TGCGCCAGCAGCTTGGGCCACGGCGCGGCCGGGGAGCTGTTTTTT.

The chain combines TRBV7-2 with TRBJ2-1, with TRBD2 identical over 12 bases. The V and J ends lost 3 bases and 6 bases, in that order; junction bases with no gene match: 6. Germline CDR1 SGHTA, CDR2 FQGNSA. This CDR3 comprises 16 residues. CDR3 region: CASSFRLAGESNEQFF. DNA of the CDR3: TGTGCCAGCAGCTTTCGACTAGCGGGGGAATCCAATGAGCAGTTCTTC.

This clone showed up just a few times. The V call is TRBV5-4, the J call TRBJ2-2; D gene uncertain. The germline V gene has CDR1 SGHNT and CDR2 YYREEE (reference sequence). V dropped 4 bases and J dropped 6 bases, with 10 bases sitting between them. CDR3 length equals 13 residues. The DNA for the CDR3 is TGTGCCAGCAGCCCCCAGCGTTCCGGGGAGCTGTTTTTT. This translates into CASSPQRSGELFF.

This sequence joins TRBV3-1 (or the pseudogene TRBV3-2) and TRBJ2-3; 7 positions agree with TRBD2. The CDR3 covers 15 residues. With 4 bases clipped from V and 4 bases from J, the junction kept 8 bases outside the gene matches. Germline V gives CDR1 LGHDT, CDR2 YNNKEL (reference sequence). CDR3 residues: CASSRPLASADTQYF. DNA for the CDR3: TGTGCCAGCAGCCGGCCACTAGCGTCGGCAGATACGCAGTATTTT.

The chain uses TRBV28 and TRBJ2-2; the match to TRBD1 covers 8 bases. J was trimmed by 1 base and V by 8 bases; bases with no gene match: 3. The CDR3 is 14 residues long. Germline CDR1 and CDR2: MDHEN and SYDVKM. In DNA form, the CDR3 reads TGTGCCAGCCGACAGGGGCTGAACACCGGGGAGCTGTTTTTT. Translating it yields CASRQGLNTGELFF.

The chain combines TRBV7-8 with TRBJ2-1; weak D call: TRBD1 (5 bases). The CDR3 is 14 amino acids. Germline-derived CDR1 and CDR2 are SGHVS and FQNEAQ. V was trimmed by 1 base and J by 2 bases, leaving 6 bases between them. The chain's CDR3 is CASSLGTPYNEQFF. DNA for the CDR3: TGTGCCAGCAGCTTAGGGACACCCTACAATGAGCAGTTCTTC.

DNA of the CDR3: TGTGCTAGTGGTAAACCAGTAGGTAACAACGGCTACACCTTC. This translates into CASGKPVGNNGYTF. The chain couples TRBV12-5 to TRBJ1-2; D uncertain. Germline V gene sequence: CDR1 LGHNT, CDR2 FRNRAP. The CDR3 consists of 14 residues. The V end was cut by 5 bases, the J end by 8 bases, with 18 bases between.